The TCR beta chain described here comes from a study of T cells in Graves' hyperthyroidism and ophthalmopathy. Germline lookup yields CDR1 SNHLY and CDR2 FYNNEI. J was trimmed by 3 bases and V by 6 bases; bases with no gene match: 4. The CDR3 spans 14 residues. Amplified TCR beta CDR3 regions derived from RNA transcripts. Primed by the HTBI set, a first-round RT-PCR was run on the TCR CDR3. TCRdb re-called the multiplex PCR reads through MiXCR, storing one row per CDR3 protein. The sample carries roughly 290,000 distinct CDR3 sequences, roughly 13% recorded once. Study-wide results and caveats: Median prediction lead before ophthalmopathy onset was 6.5 to 7 months with the model.

As regards this clonotype: Its antigen is unidentified.

The sequenced sample consisted of blood. The chain combines TRBV2 with TRBJ1-5; 8 nucleotides align to TRBD1. This TCR was sampled from a woman in her forties with Graves' hyperthyroidism. The CDR3 protein is CASSGQGNNQPQHF. The CDR3 nucleotides are TGTGCCAGCAGCGGACAGGGTAACAATCAGCCCCAGCATTTT.